The clone carrying this TCR beta chain occurred once. Antigen unknown. TCRdb keeps only in-frame clones here, not all; method: immunoSEQ multiplex PCR. The repertoire consists of under 2,500,000 clones, with almost 96% occurring once and the leading ten covering roughly 0.13%. This sample was taken from a study of shared clonotypes between healthy human individuals. The investigators split CD4+ cells into a CD45RA+ naive subset and a CD45RA-negative memory subset. This CDR3 contains 13 residues. V dropped 7 bases and J dropped 8 bases, with 17 bases sitting between them. Germline V gene lookup returns CDR1 LNHDA and CDR2 SQIVND (reference sequence). The study's findings and limits: Estimated richness values were generally larger in naive subsets than in memory subsets.

This clonotype was sampled from a man between 18 and 29 years old in good health. Sequencing was done on a sample of naive CD4+ T cells sorted from blood. Subset: CD45RA+ positively selected. This chain uses TRBV19 with TRBJ1-2, with a tentative D call TRBD1 (6 bases). The CDR3 protein is CASTGAALGGYTF. In DNA form, the CDR3 reads TGTGCCAGTACAGGGGCGGCCTTGGGGGGCTACACCTTC.